These T cell receptor beta chains were read from a single sample in a study of T cells in localized non-small cell lung cancer. Some clones are missing from TCRdb's copy, which holds only in-frame ones; the method was immunoSEQ multiplex PCR. The top ten clones hold 2.8% of a sample with tens of thousands of clones, almost 85% of them seen once. The specimen comprised peripheral blood, sampled before any cancer treatment. All receptors derive from a man aged 40 to 70 with stage I lung adenocarcinoma. Both conserved end residues are part of each CDR3. The order of the fields is J gene, clone size, D gene, V gene, CDR3 length, CDR3 protein, CDR3 DNA. A D gene is named only where the DNA matches it firmly. Size is omitted from some rows. Given values are once, few, many or a class for expanded clones.

TRBJ1-2,once,.,TRBV28,15,CASSLGPRPQYGYTF,TGTGCCAGCAGTTTAGGCCCCCGCCCTCAATATGGCTACACCTTC
TRBJ1-1,.,.,TRBV27,14,CASSQTARNTEAFF,TGTGCCAGCAGTCAAACAGCGAGGAACACTGAAGCTTTCTTT
TRBJ2-5,.,TRBD2,TRBV18,16,CASSPSGADGGKTQYF,TGTGCCAGCTCACCGTCCGGGGCCGACGGGGGGAAGACCCAGTACTTC
TRBJ1-1,once,.,TRBV12-5,14,CASGPDLARAGAFF,TGTGCTAGTGGACCAGACCTAGCGAGGGCGGGAGCTTTCTTT
TRBJ2-4,.,.,TRBV6-5,16,CASSYSLGVGENIQYF,TGTGCCAGCAGTTACTCGTTGGGGGTGGGTGAAAACATTCAGTACTTC
TRBJ1-1,.,.,TRBV7-8,13,CASSLTGPTEAFF,TGTGCCAGCAGCTTAACAGGGCCTACTGAAGCTTTCTTT
TRBJ2-2,few,TRBD2,TRBV7-9,15,CASSPAGGPIGELFF,TGTGCCAGCAGCCCAGCGGGGGGGCCGATCGGGGAGCTGTTTTTT
TRBJ1-2,few,.,TRBV28,12,CASSLNSYGYTF,TGTGCCAGCAGTTTAAATAGCTATGGCTACACCTTC
TRBJ2-1,once,.,TRBV6-1,14,CASTRGTPYGEQFF,TGTGCCAGCACGAGAGGGACACCGTACGGTGAGCAGTTCTTC
TRBJ2-7,.,.,TRBV28,15,CASSLAATSSYEQYF,TGTGCCAGCAGTTTAGCCGCTACTAGCTCCTACGAGCAGTACTTC
TRBJ1-1,.,.,TRBV28,15,CASNILGQMNTEAFF,TGTGCCAGCAACATACTGGGACAAATGAACACTGAAGCTTTCTTT
TRBJ1-5,few,TRBD1,TRBV6-5,14,CASRGQGVGQPQHF,TGTGCCAGCAGAGGACAGGGAGTGGGGCAGCCCCAGCATTTT
TRBJ2-1,.,.,TRBV21-1,16,CASSLPSTRGYNEQFF,TGTGCCAGCAGCCTACCCTCTACTAGAGGCTACAATGAGCAGTTCTTC
TRBJ2-5,.,.,TRBV4-1,15,CASSHPQGGRETQYF,TGCGCCAGCAGCCACCCCCAGGGGGGTAGAGAGACCCAGTACTTC
TRBJ2-3,.,.,TRBV5-1,15,CASSSTGAAADTQYF,TGCGCCAGCAGCTCGACAGGTGCGGCCGCAGATACGCAGTATTTT
TRBJ1-1,.,.,TRBV11-2,14,CASSLIRDTPEAFF,TGTGCCAGCAGCTTAATCCGGGACACCCCTGAAGCTTTCTTT
TRBJ2-1,.,TRBD2,TRBV7-8,16,CASSLVGGVTYNEQFF,TGTGCCAGCAGCTTAGTTGGGGGGGTAACTTACAATGAGCAGTTCTTC
TRBJ1-1,.,.,TRBV5-6,15,CASSLHSGAPTEAFF,TGTGCCAGCAGCTTACATTCAGGGGCGCCAACTGAAGCTTTCTTT
TRBJ1-2,.,.,TRBV30,14,CAWTNTGAGYGYTF,TGTGCCTGGACCAACACCGGGGCGGGGTATGGCTACACCTTC
TRBJ2-1,.,.,TRBV10-3,12,CAISYSKDEQFF,TGTGCCATCAGCTACTCGAAGGATGAGCAGTTCTTC
TRBJ2-3,.,.,TRBV10-2,13,CASTESGTDTQYF,TGCGCCAGCACCGAGTCCGGCACAGATACGCAGTATTTT
TRBJ2-1,once,.,TRBV27,15,CASASPAGRHYEQFF,TGTGCCAGCGCATCCCCAGCGGGTCGTCACTATGAGCAGTTCTTC
TRBJ2-7,.,TRBD1,TRBV11-2,16,CASTNSGSRGLYEQYF,TGTGCCAGCACCAATTCCGGTAGCAGGGGGCTCTACGAGCAGTACTTC
TRBJ1-1,few,.,TRBV19,15,CASSILGLRHTEAFF,TGTGCCAGTAGTATCCTGGGACTGAGGCACACTGAAGCTTTCTTT
TRBJ2-1,.,.,TRBV7-3,14,CASSRPAPYNEQFF,TGTGCCAGCAGCCGACCGGCACCCTACAATGAGCAGTTCTTC
TRBJ2-3,.,.,TRBV5-8,16,CASSLGDSRSTDTQYF,TGTGCCAGCAGCTTGGGTGACAGCCGAAGCACAGATACGCAGTATTTT
TRBJ1-1,.,.,TRBV27,14,CASSLMGRNTEAFF,TGTGCCAGCAGTTTAATGGGACGGAACACTGAAGCTTTCTTT
TRBJ2-1,.,TRBD1,TRBV2,15,CASSEGQAGTSEQFF,TGTGCCAGCAGTGAGGGACAGGCGGGAACAAGTGAGCAGTTCTTC
TRBJ1-5,.,.,TRBV19,15,CASSRGVNSNQPQHF,TGTGCCAGTAGTAGGGGGGTCAATAGCAATCAGCCCCAGCATTTT
TRBJ2-7,once,.,TRBV5-1,14,CASSFTGPNAEQYF,TGCGCCAGCAGCTTCACCGGGCCTAATGCCGAGCAGTACTTC
TRBJ1-4,once,.,TRBV5-5,13,CASSLDRGEKLFF,TGTGCCAGCAGCCTCGACAGAGGGGAAAAACTGTTTTTT
TRBJ2-3,.,.,TRBV9,15,CASSVVASGTDTQYF,TGTGCCAGCAGCGTAGTGGCTAGCGGCACAGATACGCAGTATTTT
TRBJ2-3,.,TRBD2,TRBV19,16,CASSRLAGGPTDTQYF,TGTGCCAGTAGTCGCCTAGCGGGAGGGCCGACAGATACGCAGTATTTT
TRBJ2-3,.,.,TRBV30,12,CACRSRTDTQYF,TGTGCCTGCAGGAGCCGCACAGATACGCAGTATTTT
TRBJ1-6,few,.,TRBV5-5,14,CASSLGSGNSPLHF,TGTGCCAGCAGCTTGGGCTCGGGGAATTCACCCCTCCACTTT
TRBJ1-2,.,.,TRBV11-2,12,CASSRLRYGYTF,TGTGCCAGCAGCCGGTTACGATATGGCTACACCTTC
TRBJ1-3,.,.,TRBV14,16,CASSQGRAFSGNTIYF,TGTGCCAGCAGCCAAGGCCGGGCTTTCTCTGGAAACACCATATATTTT
TRBJ2-1,.,TRBD2,TRBV7-8,17,CASSLAPLSGRAHEQFF,TGTGCCAGCAGCTTAGCGCCACTTAGCGGGAGGGCCCATGAGCAGTTCTTC
TRBJ2-7,.,TRBD2,TRBV19,13,CASSPERGYEQYF,TGTGCCAGTAGTCCCGAGCGGGGTTACGAGCAGTACTTC
TRBJ1-2,.,.,TRBV30,14,CACRIGGANYGYTF,TGTGCCTGCCGGATTGGGGGGGCGAACTATGGCTACACCTTC
TRBJ2-7,.,TRBD1,TRBV5-1,15,CASSFGQGSSYEQYF,TGCGCCAGCAGCTTCGGACAGGGGAGCTCCTACGAGCAGTACTTC
TRBJ1-2,.,TRBD1,TRBV19,14,CASSTRTGGDGYTF,TGTGCCAGTAGTACCAGGACAGGGGGCGATGGCTACACCTTC
TRBJ2-3,.,.,TRBV7-8,14,CASSLPRTPDTQYF,TGTGCCAGCAGCTTACCCCGGACCCCAGATACGCAGTATTTT
TRBJ2-7,few,TRBD1,TRBV7-9,13,CASSSSDRGEQYF,TGTGCCAGCAGCTCCTCGGACAGGGGCGAGCAGTACTTC
TRBJ2-7,.,.,TRBV7-9,13,CASSPWTSYEQYF,TGTGCCAGCAGCCCTTGGACCTCCTACGAGCAGTACTTC
TRBJ1-1,once,.,TRBV6-1,14,CASSENRLNTEAFF,TGTGCCAGCAGTGAAAACAGGCTCAACACTGAAGCTTTCTTT
TRBJ2-7,.,.,TRBV7-2,13,CASSLVDNYEQYF,TGTGCCAGCAGCTTAGTGGACAACTACGAGCAGTACTTC
TRBJ2-7,.,TRBD2,TRBV30,13,CAWGRGGGYEQYF,TGTGCCTGGGGACGGGGGGGCGGCTACGAGCAGTACTTC
TRBJ1-4,.,.,TRBV4-1,17,CASSQDGTPRSGEKLFF,TGCGCCAGCAGCCAAGATGGGACTCCACGGTCGGGAGAAAAACTGTTTTTT
TRBJ2-3,.,.,TRBV11-2,15,CASSLDPTLAHTQYF,TGTGCCAGCAGCTTAGACCCTACTCTAGCGCATACGCAGTATTTT
TRBJ2-7,.,.,TRBV6-5,14,CASSYRLKRNEQYF,TGTGCCAGCAGTTACCGCCTAAAAAGGAACGAGCAGTACTTC
TRBJ1-2,.,.,TRBV7-9,13,CASSLEPGGGYTF,TGTGCCAGCAGCTTAGAACCGGGTGGTGGCTACACCTTC
TRBJ2-7,.,.,TRBV7-8,15,CASSWRGGRSYEQYF,TGTGCCAGCAGCTGGAGGGGGGGGCGGTCCTACGAGCAGTACTTC
TRBJ1-4,.,TRBD1,TRBV4-1,15,CASSREDRDNEKLFF,TGCGCCAGCAGCCGAGAGGACAGGGATAATGAAAAACTGTTTTTT
TRBJ2-1,.,.,TRBV2,12,CASSVGYYGQFF,TGTGCCAGCAGTGTGGGGTATTACGGGCAGTTCTTC
TRBJ2-3,.,.,TRBV28,15,CASSLDPGRTDTQYF,TGTGCCAGCAGTCTGGACCCCGGGCGCACAGATACGCAGTATTTT
TRBJ2-1,.,.,TRBV27,15,CASSLMGATYNEQFF,TGTGCCAGCAGTCTGATGGGGGCAACCTACAATGAGCAGTTCTTC
TRBJ2-5,once,.,TRBV7-6,13,CASSSSGGGTQYF,TGTGCCAGCAGCTCGTCCGGCGGAGGGACCCAGTACTTC